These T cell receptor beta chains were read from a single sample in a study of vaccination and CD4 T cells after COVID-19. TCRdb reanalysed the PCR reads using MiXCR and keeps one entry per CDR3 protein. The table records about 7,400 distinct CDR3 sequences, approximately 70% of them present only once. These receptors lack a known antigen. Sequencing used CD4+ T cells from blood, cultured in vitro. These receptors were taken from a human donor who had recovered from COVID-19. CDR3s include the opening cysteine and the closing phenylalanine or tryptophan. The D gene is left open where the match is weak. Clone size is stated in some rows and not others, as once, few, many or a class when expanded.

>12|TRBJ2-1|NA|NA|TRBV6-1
CASTQHRNEQFF
TGTGCCAGCACCCAACACCGGAATGAGCAGTTCTTC
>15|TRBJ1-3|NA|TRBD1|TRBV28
CASSLGQGTGNTIYF
TGTGCCAGCAGTTTGGGACAGGGTACTGGAAACACCATATATTTT
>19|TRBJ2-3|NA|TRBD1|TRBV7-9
CASSLARDSETQSTDTQYF
TGTGCCAGCAGCTTAGCTAGGGACAGCGAGACACAAAGCACAGATACGCAGTATTTT
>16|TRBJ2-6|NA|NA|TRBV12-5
CASGGRQAPGANVLTF
TGTGCTAGTGGTGGTCGACAGGCACCTGGGGCCAACGTCCTGACTTTC
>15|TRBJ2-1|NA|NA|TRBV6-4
CASSDSAWSYNEQFF
TGTGCCAGCAGTGACTCGGCCTGGTCCTACAATGAGCAGTTCTTC
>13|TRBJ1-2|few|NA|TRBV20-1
CRPPGDGNYGYTF
TGCAGACCCCCCGGGGACGGCAACTATGGCTACACCTTC
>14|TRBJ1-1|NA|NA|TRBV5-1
CASSAGSMNTEAFF
TGCGCCAGCAGCGCAGGCTCAATGAACACTGAAGCTTTCTTT
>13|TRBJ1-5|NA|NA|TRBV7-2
CASSLAPDQPQHF
TGTGCCAGCAGCTTAGCTCCAGATCAGCCCCAGCATTTT
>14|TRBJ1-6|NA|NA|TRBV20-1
CSASRQNKNSPLHF
TGCAGTGCTAGTAGACAGAATAAGAATTCACCCCTCCACTTT
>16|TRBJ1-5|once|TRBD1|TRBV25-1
CASSNPGQQVFQPQHF
TGTGCCAGCAGTAACCCGGGACAGCAGGTGTTCCAGCCCCAGCATTTT
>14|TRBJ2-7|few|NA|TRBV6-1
CASSTTGLSYEQYF
TGTGCCAGCAGTACAACAGGACTCTCCTACGAGCAGTACTTC
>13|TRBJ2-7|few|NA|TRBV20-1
CSASTSASYEQYF
TGCAGTGCTTCGACTAGTGCCTCCTACGAGCAGTACTTC
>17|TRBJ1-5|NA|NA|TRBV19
CASSIPPGRAGNQPQHF
TGTGCCAGTAGTATACCCCCGGGGAGGGCTGGTAATCAGCCCCAGCATTTT
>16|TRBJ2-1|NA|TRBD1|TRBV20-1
CSARARGLSSYNEQFF
TGCAGTGCTAGGGCCAGGGGGCTCAGCTCCTACAATGAGCAGTTCTTC
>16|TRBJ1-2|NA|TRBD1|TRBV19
CASSVGQTSRRGGYTF
TGTGCCAGTAGTGTGGGACAGACTTCCCGGCGGGGTGGCTACACCTTC
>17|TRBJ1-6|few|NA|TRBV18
CASSPNEGNSANSPLHF
TGTGCCAGCTCACCAAATGAGGGGAACAGTGCTAATTCACCCCTCCACTTT
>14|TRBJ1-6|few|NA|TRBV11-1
CASSLGWTASPLHF
TGTGCCAGCAGCTTAGGATGGACAGCCTCACCCCTCCACTTT
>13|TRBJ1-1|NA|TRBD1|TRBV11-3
CASSLDRDTEAFF
TGTGCCAGCAGCCTGGACAGGGACACTGAAGCTTTCTTT
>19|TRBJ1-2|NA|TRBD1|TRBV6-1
CASSEFARTGTGPNYGYTF
TGTGCCAGCAGTGAATTCGCCCGGACCGGGACAGGTCCTAACTATGGCTACACCTTC
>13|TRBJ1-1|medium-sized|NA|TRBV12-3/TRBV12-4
CASSFGWNTEAFF
TGTGCCAGCAGTTTTGGGTGGAACACTGAAGCTTTCTTT
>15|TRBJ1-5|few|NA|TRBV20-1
CSAGRTVGVNQPQHF
TGCAGTGCTGGAAGGACAGTTGGGGTGAATCAGCCCCAGCATTTT
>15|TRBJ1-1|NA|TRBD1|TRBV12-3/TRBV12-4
CASSAYRDRDTEAFF
TGTGCCAGCAGTGCGTACCGTGACAGGGACACTGAAGCTTTCTTT
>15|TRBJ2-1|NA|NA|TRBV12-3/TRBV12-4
CASTQILLLGNEQFF
TGTGCCAGCACCCAGATTCTCCTGTTGGGTAATGAGCAGTTCTTC
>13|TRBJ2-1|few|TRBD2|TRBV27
CASTTSYFDEQFF
TGTGCCAGCACGACTAGCTATTTCGATGAGCAGTTCTTC
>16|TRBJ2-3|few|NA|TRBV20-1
CSATGLPPKFTDTQYF
TGCAGTGCTACGGGACTCCCGCCTAAGTTCACAGATACGCAGTATTTT
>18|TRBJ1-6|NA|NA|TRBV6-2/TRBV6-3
CASSYDPQGRPDFRPLHF
TGTGCCAGCAGTTACGACCCCCAAGGTCGACCGGACTTTCGCCCCCTCCACTTT
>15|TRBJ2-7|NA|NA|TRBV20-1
CSAIDPGRLSYEQYF
TGCAGTGCCATTGATCCGGGACGGTTGTCCTACGAGCAGTACTTC
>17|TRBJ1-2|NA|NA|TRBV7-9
CASSSNAGLINSRGYTF
TGTGCCAGCAGCTCAAATGCGGGACTTATAAACTCTAGGGGCTACACCTTC
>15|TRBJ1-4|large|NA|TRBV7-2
CASSLTGGENEKLFF
TGTGCCAGCAGCCTTACAGGAGGGGAAAATGAAAAACTGTTTTTT
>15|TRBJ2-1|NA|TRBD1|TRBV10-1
CASSGTGVPYNEQFF
TGCGCCAGCTCCGGGACAGGGGTACCCTACAATGAGCAGTTCTTC
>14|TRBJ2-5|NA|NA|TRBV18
CASSPGRTQETQYF
TGTGCCAGCTCACCAGGGAGGACCCAAGAGACCCAGTACTTC
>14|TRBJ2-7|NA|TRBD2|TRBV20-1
CSASERGDSYEQYF
TGCAGTGCTAGCGAGCGGGGGGACTCCTACGAGCAGTACTTC
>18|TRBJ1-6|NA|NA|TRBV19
CASSIRVTRSSYNSPLHF
TGTGCCAGTAGTATACGGGTTACCAGGAGCTCCTATAATTCACCCCTCCACTTT
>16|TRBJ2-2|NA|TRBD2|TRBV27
CASRTSGTTITGELFF
TGTGCCAGCAGAACCTCCGGGACTACCATCACCGGGGAGCTGTTTTTT
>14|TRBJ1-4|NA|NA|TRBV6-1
CASRKAGTGEKLFF
TGTGCCAGCAGAAAAGCCGGGACTGGGGAAAAACTGTTTTTT
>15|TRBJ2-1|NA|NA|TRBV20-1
CSARTKGSTYNEQFF
TGCAGTGCTAGAACCAAAGGGTCTACCTACAATGAGCAGTTCTTC
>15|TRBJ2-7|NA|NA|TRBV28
CASSLSAGLEDEQYF
TGTGCCAGCAGTTTATCTGCGGGATTAGAGGACGAGCAGTACTTC
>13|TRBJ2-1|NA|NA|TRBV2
CASNQGSINEQFF
TGTGCCAGCAACCAGGGGTCAATCAATGAGCAGTTCTTC
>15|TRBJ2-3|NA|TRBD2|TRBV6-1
CASSAGGVGTDTQYF
TGTGCCAGCAGTGCCGGGGGGGTTGGCACAGATACGCAGTATTTT
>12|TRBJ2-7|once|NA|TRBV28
CASLGASYEQYF
TGTGCCAGCCTGGGGGCTTCCTACGAGCAGTACTTC
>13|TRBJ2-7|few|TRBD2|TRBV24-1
CATSGSSGVLLYF
TGTGCCACCAGTGGAAGTAGCGGGGTCCTTCTGTACTTC
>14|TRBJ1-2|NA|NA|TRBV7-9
CASSLEVDNYGYTF
TGTGCCAGCAGCTTAGAAGTGGACAACTATGGCTACACCTTC
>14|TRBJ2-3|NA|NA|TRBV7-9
CASSSQHSEDTQYF
TGTGCCAGCAGCTCCCAGCACTCAGAGGATACGCAGTATTTT
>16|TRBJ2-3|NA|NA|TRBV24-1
CATSDLTDRAGDTQYF
TGTGCCACCAGTGATTTGACAGACAGAGCGGGAGATACGCAGTATTTT
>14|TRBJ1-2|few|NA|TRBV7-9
CASSLNSVNYGYTF
TGTGCCAGCAGCTTAAACAGCGTAAACTATGGCTACACCTTC
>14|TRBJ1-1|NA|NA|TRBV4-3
CASSQVGRDTEAFF
TGCGCCAGCAGCCAAGTAGGAAGGGACACTGAAGCTTTCTTT
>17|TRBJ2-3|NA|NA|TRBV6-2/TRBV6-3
CARVQTYKPGPTDTQYF
TGTGCCAGAGTTCAGACGTATAAACCGGGCCCGACAGATACGCAGTATTTT
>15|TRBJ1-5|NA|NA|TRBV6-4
CASSPTGGFVQPQHF
TGTGCCAGCAGCCCCACCGGGGGGTTCGTTCAGCCCCAGCATTTT
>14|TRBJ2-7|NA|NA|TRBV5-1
CASSLESGLSEQYF
TGCGCCAGCAGCTTGGAATCGGGATTGAGCGAGCAGTACTTC